The sequence of this T cell receptor beta chain was determined in a study of blood T cells in healthy people across ages. Study observations and caveats: Across samples, TCR beta diversity tracked strongly with naive T cell percentage. Leaving the PBMCs unsorted stopped any conclusive comparison of naive versus antigen-experienced cells. Per million T cells, TCR beta diversity dropped roughly linearly as age increased.

V was trimmed by 2 bases and J by 4 bases, leaving 12 bases between them. The CDR3 extends over 14 amino acids. Germline assignment: CDR1 MGHDK and CDR2 SYGVNS. With a J-beta primer mix and a sample-barcoded 5' primer, a second PCR ran about 6 to 11 cycles. Using its own MiXCR run on the 5' RACE reads, TCRdb lists one record per CDR3 protein. The sample contains some 900,000 distinct CDR3 sequences, roughly 52% of which appear only once. Each donor supplied around 9.6 milliliters of peripheral blood. In this sample, this clonotype turned up a few times. The antigen remains undetermined. The sequenced sample was blood. This receptor was obtained from a man aged 30 to 45 in good health. The chain carries TRBV25-1 and TRBJ2-7; perhaps TRBD1 as D (6 bases). Here the CDR3 DNA reads TGTGCCAGCAGTGAAGAGGACAGCCTTTACGAGCAGTACTTC. It translates to CASSEEDSLYEQYF.